The rows below give T cell receptor beta chains drawn from one sample of a study of cytotoxic CD8 clonotypes in ibrutinib-treated CLL. TCRdb keeps only in-frame clones here, not all; method: immunoSEQ multiplex PCR. The repertoire includes tens of thousands of clones, 70% to 90% of them detected once, and less than 45% sits in the top ten. Specimen: PBMCs, collected after 24 months of ibrutinib treatment. The receptors come from a human donor with chronic lymphocytic leukemia. Each CDR3 is given with its conserved first and last residue. Fields, in order: D gene, J gene, clone size, V gene, CDR3 DNA, CDR3 protein. The D gene is left open where the match is weak. Rows may omit the clone size; those that give it use once, few, many or a size class.

TRBD2 TRBJ2-7 NA TRBV7-9 TGTGCCAGCAGCTTGACTAGCGGATACTACGAGCAGTACTTC CASSLTSGYYEQYF
TRBD2 TRBJ2-1 NA TRBV2 TGTGCCAGCAGTGAGGCGCTAGCGGGATCTCACAATGAGCAGTTCTTC CASSEALAGSHNEQFF
NA TRBJ2-2 NA TRBV10-3 TGTGCCACCATACCCAGCGTGGGCGGGGAGCTGTTTTTT CATIPSVGGELFF
TRBD2 TRBJ2-3 NA TRBV30 TGTGCCTGGAACACAGGACTAGCGGGTACGCAGTATTTT CAWNTGLAGTQYF
NA TRBJ2-7 NA TRBV28 TGTGCCAGCAGTCCGTCGATAGGGAACGGCCACGAGCAGTACTTC CASSPSIGNGHEQYF
NA TRBJ1-1 few TRBV5-6 TGTGCCAGCAATGGGTGGGGTAACACTGAAGCTTTCTTT CASNGWGNTEAFF
TRBD2 TRBJ2-3 NA TRBV7-2 TGTGCCAGCAGTCTAGCGGGAGGTTCTAGCACAGATACGCAGTATTTT CASSLAGGSSTDTQYF
NA TRBJ1-3 NA TRBV5-1 TGCGCCAGCAGCCCGGACAGTCTTGGAAACACCATATATTTT CASSPDSLGNTIYF
TRBD2 TRBJ2-5 NA TRBV6-1 TGTGCCAGCAGTGAAATGGGGCTAGCGGGAGGGCTGGAGACCCAGTACTTC CASSEMGLAGGLETQYF
TRBD1 TRBJ1-1 NA TRBV30 TGTGCCTGGAGTCTCAGGGGGGTGAACACTGAAGCTTTCTTT CAWSLRGVNTEAFF
NA TRBJ1-1 NA TRBV7-2 TGTGCCAGCAGCTTAGGTGGTATGAACACTGAAGCTTTCTTT CASSLGGMNTEAFF
NA TRBJ1-2 NA TRBV5-1 TGCGCCAGCAGCCTCGCCCCAGGGAGTGGCTACACCTTC CASSLAPGSGYTF
NA TRBJ1-3 NA TRBV4-2 TGTGCCAGCAGCCAAAGATCAGGGCTTGGTAGAGACACCATATATTTT CASSQRSGLGRDTIYF
NA TRBJ2-3 NA TRBV9 TGTGCCAGCAGCGTAGTTAGCCAGGGCACAGATACGCAGTATTTT CASSVVSQGTDTQYF
NA TRBJ1-5 NA TRBV7-9 TGTGCCAGCAGCTCCGGAGGTCAGCCCCAGCATTTT CASSSGGQPQHF
TRBD2 TRBJ2-1 NA TRBV2 TGTGCCAGCAGTGGACTAGCGGGTTACAATGAGCAGTTCTTC CASSGLAGYNEQFF
NA TRBJ2-7 NA TRBV29-1 TGCAGCGGGGGAACGGGCGCCTACGAGCAGTACTTC CSGGTGAYEQYF
NA TRBJ2-7 NA TRBV28 TGTGCCAGCAGTCTCCTGGGGAAGGTAGGGGGGCACGAGCAGTACTTC CASSLLGKVGGHEQYF
NA TRBJ2-7 NA TRBV28 TGTGCCAGCAGATCGGACAGCCTAAGGGCCTACGAGCAGTACTTC CASRSDSLRAYEQYF
NA TRBJ2-1 NA TRBV19 TGTGCCAGTAGTGCCGGACTGGGGGTCCGGTTCTTC CASSAGLGVRFF
NA TRBJ1-1 NA TRBV21-1 TGTGCCAGCAGGCCTTATTGCTACACAATTCGCACTGAAGCTTTCTTT CASRPYCYTIRTEAFF
TRBD2 TRBJ2-5 NA TRBV7-9 TGTGCCAGCAGCTTACCCCTTAGCGGGAGGGAGACCCAGTACTTC CASSLPLSGRETQYF
NA TRBJ2-1 NA TRBV5-1 TGCGCCAGCAGCTTGGCCCGAGGCGGAAGCCTCGCCTCCTACAATGAGCAGTTCTTC CASSLARGGSLASYNEQFF
NA TRBJ2-3 once TRBV7-2 TGTGCCAGCAGCTTACAGGTCAGCCTTACAGATACGCAGTATTTT CASSLQVSLTDTQYF
TRBD2 TRBJ2-5 NA TRBV5-1 TGCGCCAGCAGCCAGATACCGACTAGCGGGGTAGAGACCCAGTACTTC CASSQIPTSGVETQYF
NA TRBJ2-1 NA TRBV5-4 TGTGCCAGCAGCTTGGACCCGAGCTCCTACAATGAGCAGTTCTTC CASSLDPSSYNEQFF
NA TRBJ2-2 NA TRBV2 TGTGCCAGCAACCCACAGGGAAGCGCCGGGGAGCTGTTTTTT CASNPQGSAGELFF
TRBD1 TRBJ1-2 NA TRBV9 TGTGCCAGCAGCGTAGCCGGGACAGCCTTTAACTATGGCTACACCTTC CASSVAGTAFNYGYTF
NA TRBJ1-3 NA TRBV5-1 TGCGCCAGCAGCTTTGGGGTGGAAGGAAACACCATATATTTT CASSFGVEGNTIYF
NA TRBJ2-7 NA TRBV6-5 TGTGCCAGCAGTTACTGGCCAGGGGTCTCCTACGAGCAGTACTTC CASSYWPGVSYEQYF
NA TRBJ2-1 NA TRBV5-1 TGCGCCAGCAGCTTGTACGGGCCCTACAATGAGCAGTTCTTC CASSLYGPYNEQFF
NA TRBJ2-7 NA TRBV4-2 TGTGCCAGCAGCCAAGATCGGCAGGCACTGGATTACGAGCAGTACTTC CASSQDRQALDYEQYF
NA TRBJ2-3 NA TRBV5-1 TGCGCCAGCAGCCCACAGCCTAGCACAGATACGCAGTATTTT CASSPQPSTDTQYF
TRBD1 TRBJ2-5 NA TRBV19 TGTGCCAGTAGTCCCACCCGGGACAGGATGGAGACCCAGTACTTC CASSPTRDRMETQYF
TRBD2 TRBJ2-5 NA TRBV9 TGTGCCAGCAGCCCTCCGGGACTAGCGGGAGGGAGCGAGACCCAGTACTTC CASSPPGLAGGSETQYF
NA TRBJ2-6 NA TRBV7-9 TGTGCCAGCAGCTTTGGTAGGACGGCGGGCTCTGGGGCCAACGTCCTGACTTTC CASSFGRTAGSGANVLTF
NA TRBJ2-7 NA TRBV27 TGTGCCAGCAGTTTAAGGTCCGGGACCTTCTCCTACGAGCAGTACTTC CASSLRSGTFSYEQYF
TRBD1 TRBJ1-1 NA TRBV5-1 TGCGCCAGCAGCTGGGGGACAGAAAGGGCTGAAGCTTTCTTT CASSWGTERAEAFF
TRBD2 TRBJ2-5 NA TRBV11-2 TGTGCCAGCAGCTTACGAAGTCTAGCGGGAGGCTGGGAGACCCAGTACTTC CASSLRSLAGGWETQYF
TRBD2 TRBJ2-3 NA TRBV6-4 TGTGCCAGCAGTCAGACTAGCGGAGCCGGCACAGATACGCAGTATTTT CASSQTSGAGTDTQYF
TRBD2 TRBJ2-1 once TRBV9 TGTGCCAGCAGCGTAATAGCGGGAGGCTCCTACAATGAGCAGTTCTTC CASSVIAGGSYNEQFF
NA TRBJ2-5 NA TRBV18 TGTGCCAGCTCACAAGCCGTCGGAACAGGGGAGACCCAGTACTTC CASSQAVGTGETQYF
TRBD1 TRBJ1-3 few TRBV6-1 TGTGCCAGCAGTGTTGAGACAGGGTCTGGAAACACCATATATTTT CASSVETGSGNTIYF
NA TRBJ1-5 NA TRBV28 TGTGCCAGCAGTTTAATTGCAGGAGGGCAGCCCCAGCATTTT CASSLIAGGQPQHF
NA TRBJ2-3 NA TRBV7-3 TGTGCCAGCAGCCCCCGGCTAGCTGACACAGATACGCAGTATTTT CASSPRLADTDTQYF